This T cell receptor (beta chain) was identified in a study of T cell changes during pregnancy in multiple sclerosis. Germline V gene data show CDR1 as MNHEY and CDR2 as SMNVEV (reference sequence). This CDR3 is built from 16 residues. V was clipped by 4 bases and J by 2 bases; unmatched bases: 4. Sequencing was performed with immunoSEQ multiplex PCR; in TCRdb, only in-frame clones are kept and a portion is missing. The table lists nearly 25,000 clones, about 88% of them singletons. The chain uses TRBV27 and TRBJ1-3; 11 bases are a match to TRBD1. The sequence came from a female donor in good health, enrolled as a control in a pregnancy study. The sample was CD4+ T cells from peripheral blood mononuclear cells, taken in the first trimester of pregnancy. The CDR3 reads CASSSGQGEAGNTIYF. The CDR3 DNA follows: TGTGCCAGCAGTTCGGGACAGGGGGAGGCTGGAAACACCATATATTTT.